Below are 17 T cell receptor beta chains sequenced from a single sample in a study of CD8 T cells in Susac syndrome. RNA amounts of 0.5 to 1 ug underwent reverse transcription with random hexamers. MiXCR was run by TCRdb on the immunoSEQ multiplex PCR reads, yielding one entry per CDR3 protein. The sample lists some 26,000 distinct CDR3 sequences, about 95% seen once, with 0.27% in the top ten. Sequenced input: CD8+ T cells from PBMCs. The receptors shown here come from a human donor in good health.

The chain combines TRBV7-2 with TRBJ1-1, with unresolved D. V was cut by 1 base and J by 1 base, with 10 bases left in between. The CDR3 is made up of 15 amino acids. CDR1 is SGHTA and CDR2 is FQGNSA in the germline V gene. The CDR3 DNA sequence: TGTGCCAGCAGCTTAGAGGGCAGACCGAACACTGAAGCTTTCTTT. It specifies CASSLEGRPNTEAFF.

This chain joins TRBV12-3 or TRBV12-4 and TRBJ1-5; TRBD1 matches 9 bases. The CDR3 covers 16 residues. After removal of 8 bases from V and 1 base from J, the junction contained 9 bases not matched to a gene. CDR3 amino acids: CASRRGQGLSNQPQHF. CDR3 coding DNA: TGTGCCAGCCGTAGGGGACAGGGCCTAAGCAATCAGCCCCAGCATTTT.

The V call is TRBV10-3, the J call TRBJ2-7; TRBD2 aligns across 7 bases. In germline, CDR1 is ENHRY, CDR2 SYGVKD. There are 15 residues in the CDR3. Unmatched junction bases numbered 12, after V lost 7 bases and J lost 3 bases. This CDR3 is CAIKTSSFPFYEQYF. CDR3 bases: TGTGCCATCAAGACTAGCTCCTTCCCTTTCTACGAGCAGTACTTC.

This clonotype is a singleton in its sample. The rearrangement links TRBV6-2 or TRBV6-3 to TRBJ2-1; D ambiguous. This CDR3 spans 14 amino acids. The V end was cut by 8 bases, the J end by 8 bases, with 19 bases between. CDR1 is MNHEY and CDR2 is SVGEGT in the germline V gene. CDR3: CASGAVGLGDEQFF. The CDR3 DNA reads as TGTGCCAGCGGCGCTGTCGGGCTCGGTGATGAGCAGTTCTTC.

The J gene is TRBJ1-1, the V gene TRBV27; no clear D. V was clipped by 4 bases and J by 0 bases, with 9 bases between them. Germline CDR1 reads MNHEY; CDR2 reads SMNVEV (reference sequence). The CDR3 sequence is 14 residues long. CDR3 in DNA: TGTGCCAGCAGTTCGGGCCGAATGAACACTGAAGCTTTCTTT. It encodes CASSSGRMNTEAFF.

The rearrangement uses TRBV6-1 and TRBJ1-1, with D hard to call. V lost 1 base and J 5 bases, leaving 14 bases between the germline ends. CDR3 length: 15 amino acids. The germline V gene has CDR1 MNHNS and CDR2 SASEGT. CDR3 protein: CASSEDTFGLTEAFF. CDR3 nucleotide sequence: TGTGCCAGCAGTGAAGACACCTTCGGGCTGACTGAAGCTTTCTTT.

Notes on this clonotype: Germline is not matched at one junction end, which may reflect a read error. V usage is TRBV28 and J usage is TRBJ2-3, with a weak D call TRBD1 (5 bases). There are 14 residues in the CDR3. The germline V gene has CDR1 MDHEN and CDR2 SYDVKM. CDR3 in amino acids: CAGRQTDSADTQYF. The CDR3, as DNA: TGTGCCGGCAGACAGACAGACTCAGCGGATACGCAGTATTTT.

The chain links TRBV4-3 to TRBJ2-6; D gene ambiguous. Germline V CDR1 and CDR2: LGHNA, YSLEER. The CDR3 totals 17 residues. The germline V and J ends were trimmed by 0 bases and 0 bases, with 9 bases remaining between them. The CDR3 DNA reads TGCGCCAGCAGCCAAGATAGCAGTTACTCTGGGGCCAACGTCCTGACTTTC. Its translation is CASSQDSSYSGANVLTF.

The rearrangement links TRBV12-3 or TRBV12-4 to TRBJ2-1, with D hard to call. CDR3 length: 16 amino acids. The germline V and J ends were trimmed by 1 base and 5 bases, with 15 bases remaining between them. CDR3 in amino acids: CASSLGLIRPNNEQFF. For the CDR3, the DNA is TGTGCCAGCAGTTTAGGACTTATACGACCCAACAATGAGCAGTTCTTC.

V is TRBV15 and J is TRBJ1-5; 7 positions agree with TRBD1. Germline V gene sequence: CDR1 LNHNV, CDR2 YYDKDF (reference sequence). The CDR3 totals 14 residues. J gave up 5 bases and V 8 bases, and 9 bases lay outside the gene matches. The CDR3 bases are TGTGCCACCCAGCCTACCCAGGGGGATCAGCCCCAGCATTTT. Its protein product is CATQPTQGDQPQHF.

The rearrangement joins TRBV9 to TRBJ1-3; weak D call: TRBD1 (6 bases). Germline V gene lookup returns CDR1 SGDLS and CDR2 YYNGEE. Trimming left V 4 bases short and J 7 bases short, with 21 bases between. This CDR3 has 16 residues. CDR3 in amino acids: CASSISVTGTRNTIYF. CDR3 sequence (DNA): TGTGCCAGCAGCATCTCTGTGACAGGTACAAGGAACACCATATATTTT. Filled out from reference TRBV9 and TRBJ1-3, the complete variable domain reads DSGVTQTPKHLITATGQRVTLRCSPRSGDLSVYWYQQSLDQGLQFLIQYYNGEERAKGNILERFSAQQFPDLHSELNLSSLELGDSALYFCASSISVTGTRNTIYFGEGSWLTVV.

DNA of the CDR3: TGCGCCAGCAGCCCCTTAACAGGGGGACGCGACAATGAGCAGTTCTTC. Its protein is CASSPLTGGRDNEQFF. The chain carries TRBV4-3 and TRBJ2-1, with 8 bases lining up with TRBD1. The CDR3 consists of 16 residues. V trimming: 4 bases; J trimming: 5 bases; junction bases outside the gene matches: 10. Germline V gene data show CDR1 as LGHNA and CDR2 as YSLEER.

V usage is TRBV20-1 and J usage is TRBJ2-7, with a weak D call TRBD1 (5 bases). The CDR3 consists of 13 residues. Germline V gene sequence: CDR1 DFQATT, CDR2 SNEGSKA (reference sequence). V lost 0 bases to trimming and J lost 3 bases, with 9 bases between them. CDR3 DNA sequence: TGCAGTGCTAGAGATCAAGACAGCTACGAGCAGTACTTC. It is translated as CSARDQDSYEQYF.

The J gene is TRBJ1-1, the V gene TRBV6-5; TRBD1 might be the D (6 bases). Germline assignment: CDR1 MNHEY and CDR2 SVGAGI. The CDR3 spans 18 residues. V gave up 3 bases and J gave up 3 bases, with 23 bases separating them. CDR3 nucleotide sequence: TGTGCCAGCAGTTATTCTTTTTTAACAGGGAGAGTCGACACTGAAGCTTTCTTT. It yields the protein CASSYSFLTGRVDTEAFF.

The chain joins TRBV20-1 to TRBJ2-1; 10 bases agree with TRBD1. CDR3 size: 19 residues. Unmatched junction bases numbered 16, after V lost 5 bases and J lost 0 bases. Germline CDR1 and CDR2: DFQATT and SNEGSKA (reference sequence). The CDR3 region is CSAFPTGGAVGSSYNEQFF. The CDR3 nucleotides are TGCAGTGCTTTCCCGACAGGGGGCGCGGTCGGGAGCTCCTACAATGAGCAGTTCTTC.

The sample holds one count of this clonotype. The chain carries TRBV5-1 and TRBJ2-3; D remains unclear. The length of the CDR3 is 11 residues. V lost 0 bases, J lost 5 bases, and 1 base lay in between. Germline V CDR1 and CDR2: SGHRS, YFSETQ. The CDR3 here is CASSLVDTQYF. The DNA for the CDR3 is TGCGCCAGCAGCTTGGTAGATACGCAGTATTTT.

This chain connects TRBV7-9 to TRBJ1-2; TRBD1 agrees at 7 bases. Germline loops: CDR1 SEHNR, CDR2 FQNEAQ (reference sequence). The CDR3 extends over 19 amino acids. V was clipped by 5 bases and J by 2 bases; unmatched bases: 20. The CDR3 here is CASSPTRPDRERRNYGYTF. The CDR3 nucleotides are TGTGCCAGCAGCCCGACTAGACCCGACAGGGAACGTCGGAACTATGGCTACACCTTC.